The clone carrying this TCR beta chain was detected a few times. The sample is drawn from a study of shared clonotypes between healthy human individuals. V was clipped by 4 bases and J by 0 bases, with 8 bases between them. Germline values: CDR1 SEHNR, CDR2 FQNEAQ (reference sequence). The CDR3 has 14 residues. TCRdb's copy holds only in-frame clones and misses some; the assay was immunoSEQ multiplex PCR. Of fewer than 850,000 clones listed, about two thirds are singletons. This receptor was obtained from a woman aged 25 to 39 in good health. The V and J genes are TRBV7-9 and TRBJ2-3; D unclear. What was sequenced was memory CD4+ T cells sorted from blood. The subset denotes: CD45RA-negative fraction. CDR3 coding DNA: TGTGCCAGCAGCTGGGCATCGAGCACAGATACGCAGTATTTT. This gives the protein CASSWASSTDTQYF.